Following are 7 T cell receptor beta chains from one sample sequenced in a study of blood T cell repertoires in COVID-19. Data came from immunoSEQ multiplex PCR; TCRdb stores just in-frame clones and leaves some out. The data show tens of thousands of clones, roughly 87% seen once. The material sequenced was peripheral blood. The source of these receptors is a woman over 75 with acute or convalescent COVID-19.

The rearrangement links TRBV24-1 to TRBJ2-3; D might be TRBD1 (5 bases). Between the trimmed V and J ends, which lost 7 bases and 2 bases, there was a span of 9 bases. The CDR3 has 13 residues. CDR1 and CDR2 (germline): KGHDR, SFDVKD. The CDR3 region has the DNA TGTGCCACCAGCAATGGGGCCACAGATACGCAGTATTTT. It is translated as CATSNGATDTQYF.

The J gene is TRBJ1-5, the V gene TRBV6-1; no reliable D call. CDR3 length equals 13 residues. Trimming shortened V by 2 bases and J by 4 bases, and 6 bases separated the two germline ends. The germline V gene encodes CDR1 MNHNS and CDR2 SASEGT. The CDR3 DNA follows: TGTGCCAGCAGTGAAATGCGGAATCAGCCCCAGCATTTT. Encoded protein: CASSEMRNQPQHF.

The genes are TRBV30 and TRBJ2-5; 11 nucleotides match TRBD2. CDR3 length: 14 amino acids. Germline CDR1 is GTSNPN and CDR2 is SVGIG (reference sequence). The J segment lost 5 bases and the V segment lost 1 base, leaving 3 bases of the junction unmatched. The CDR3 region is CAWSELAGGETQYF. Written as DNA, the CDR3 is TGTGCCTGGAGTGAGCTAGCGGGAGGTGAGACCCAGTACTTC.

This clone showed up just once. The V and J genes are TRBV10-3 and TRBJ2-1, with TRBD1 identical over 7 bases. The CDR3 length is 13 residues. CDR1 is ENHRY and CDR2 is SYGVKD in the germline V gene. Germline trimming cut 6 bases from V and 5 bases from J; bases unmatched to any gene: 4. CDR3 nucleotides: TGTGCCATCAGAGGGGACAGCCACAATGAGCAGTTCTTC. This sequence encodes CAIRGDSHNEQFF.

V usage is TRBV7-2 and J usage is TRBJ2-7; 8 bases agree with TRBD1. The CDR3 runs to 15 residues. The germline V gene encodes CDR1 SGHTA and CDR2 FQGNSA. V lost 2 bases and J lost 4; bases outside the gene matches: 7. The CDR3 sequence is CASSLFRGTGYEQYF. The CDR3 DNA sequence: TGTGCCAGCAGCTTATTTCGGGGGACAGGTTACGAGCAGTACTTC.

This clone was found once. The rearrangement links TRBV27 to TRBJ2-5, with D perhaps TRBD2 (5 bases). Trimming removed 4 bases from V and 7 bases from J, with 22 bases in between. Germline V gives CDR1 MNHEY, CDR2 SMNVEV (reference sequence). The CDR3 extends over 16 amino acids. CDR3 residues: CASSSQTTPMSGTQYF. DNA of the CDR3: TGTGCCAGCAGTTCCCAGACTACCCCGATGAGTGGGACCCAGTACTTC.

The CDR3 reads CASSNTGGVTPLHF. CDR3 DNA: TGTGCCAGCAGCAATACAGGGGGCGTAACACCCCTCCACTTT. The chain recombines TRBV5-6 with TRBJ1-6, with 9 bases lining up with TRBD1. The CDR3 covers 14 residues. With 4 bases clipped from V and 11 bases from J, the junction kept 7 bases outside the gene matches. In germline, CDR1 is SGHDT, CDR2 YYEEEE.